This T cell receptor beta chain was identified during a study of OX40 agonist ivuxolimab in advanced cancers. Whole-study results and caveats: Low normalized T-cell clonal expansion was also seen in some nonresponders.

Method: immunoSEQ multiplex PCR; TCRdb's copy keeps in-frame clones and lacks some. This sample has about 60,000 clones, with roughly 80% found just once. About this clone itself: Its antigen is unidentified.

CDR3 length: 18 residues. In germline, CDR1 is LNHNV, CDR2 YYDKDF (reference sequence). The V segment lost 1 base and the J segment 0 bases; nucleotides outside the gene matches: 8. The TCR was taken from an adult with an advanced solid tumor such as melanoma, head and neck, liver or kidney cancer. The chain has TRBV15 and TRBJ2-3; TRBD2 aligns across 9 bases. The starting material was CD4+ or CD8+ T cells sorted from blood, obtained in a trial of the OX40 agonist ivuxolimab. The CDR3 sequence: CATSRGLLAGVSTDTQYF. CDR3 coding DNA: TGTGCCACCAGCAGAGGGCTATTAGCGGGAGTAAGCACAGATACGCAGTATTTT.